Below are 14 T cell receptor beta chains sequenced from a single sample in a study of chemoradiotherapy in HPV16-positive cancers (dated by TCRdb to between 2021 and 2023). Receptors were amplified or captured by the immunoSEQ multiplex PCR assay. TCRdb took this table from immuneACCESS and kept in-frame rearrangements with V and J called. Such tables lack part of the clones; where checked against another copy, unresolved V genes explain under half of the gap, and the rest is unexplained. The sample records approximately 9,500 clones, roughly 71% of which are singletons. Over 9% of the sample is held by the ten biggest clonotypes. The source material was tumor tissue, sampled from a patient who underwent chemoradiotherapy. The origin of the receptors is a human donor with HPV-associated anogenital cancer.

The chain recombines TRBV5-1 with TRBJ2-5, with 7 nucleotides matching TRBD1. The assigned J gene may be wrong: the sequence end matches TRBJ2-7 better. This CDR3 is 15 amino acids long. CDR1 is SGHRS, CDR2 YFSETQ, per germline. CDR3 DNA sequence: TGCGCCAGCAGCCCCGGGACAGAAGTTTCCTACGAGCAGTACTTC. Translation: CASSPGTEVSYEQYF.

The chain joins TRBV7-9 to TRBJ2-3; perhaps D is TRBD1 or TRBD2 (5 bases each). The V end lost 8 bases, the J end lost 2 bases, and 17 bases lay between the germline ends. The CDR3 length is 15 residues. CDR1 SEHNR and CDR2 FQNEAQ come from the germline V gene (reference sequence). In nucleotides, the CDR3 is TGTGCCAGCCAGGCCGGGACGGGGAACACAGATACGCAGTATTTT. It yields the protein CASQAGTGNTDTQYF.

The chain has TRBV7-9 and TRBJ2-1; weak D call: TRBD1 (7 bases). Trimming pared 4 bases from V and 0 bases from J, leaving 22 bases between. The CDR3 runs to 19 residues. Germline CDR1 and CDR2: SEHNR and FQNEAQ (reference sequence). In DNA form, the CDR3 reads TGTGCCAGCAGCTCGGAGGGGGCCCGGGGCGCGAGCTCCTACAATGAGCAGTTCTTC. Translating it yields CASSSEGARGASSYNEQFF.

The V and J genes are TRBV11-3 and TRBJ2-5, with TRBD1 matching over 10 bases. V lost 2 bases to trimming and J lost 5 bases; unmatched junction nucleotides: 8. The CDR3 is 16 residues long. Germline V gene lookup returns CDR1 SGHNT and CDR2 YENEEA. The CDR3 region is CASSLRDRGIVETQYF. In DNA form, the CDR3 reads TGTGCCAGCAGCTTAAGGGACAGGGGAATAGTGGAGACCCAGTACTTC.

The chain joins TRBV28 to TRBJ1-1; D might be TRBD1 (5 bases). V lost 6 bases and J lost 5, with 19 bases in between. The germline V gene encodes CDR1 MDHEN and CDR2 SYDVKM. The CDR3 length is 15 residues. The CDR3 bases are TGTGCCAGCAGCCCCCCGTGGGGCGGGAGGACTGAAGCTTTCTTT. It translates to CASSPPWGGRTEAFF.

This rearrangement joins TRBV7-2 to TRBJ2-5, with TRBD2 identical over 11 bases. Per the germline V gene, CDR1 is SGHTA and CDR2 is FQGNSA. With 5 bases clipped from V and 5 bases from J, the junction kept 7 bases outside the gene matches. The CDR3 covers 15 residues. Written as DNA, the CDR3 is TGTGCCAGCAGCCCAAACCCTAGCGGGGGGGAGACCCAGTACTTC. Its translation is CASSPNPSGGETQYF. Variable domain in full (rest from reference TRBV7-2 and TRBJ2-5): GAGVSQSPSNKVTEKGKDVELRCDPISGHTALYWYRQSLGQGLEFLIYFQGNSAPDKSGLPSDRFSAERTGGSVSTLTIQRTQQEDSAVYLCASSPNPSGGETQYFGPGTRLLVL.

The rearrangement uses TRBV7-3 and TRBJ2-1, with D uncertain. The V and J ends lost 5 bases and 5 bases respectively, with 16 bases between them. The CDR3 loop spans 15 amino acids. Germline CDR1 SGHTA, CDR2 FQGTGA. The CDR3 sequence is CASSRRAGFDNEQFF. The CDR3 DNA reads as TGTGCCAGCAGCCGAAGGGCAGGATTTGACAATGAGCAGTTCTTC.

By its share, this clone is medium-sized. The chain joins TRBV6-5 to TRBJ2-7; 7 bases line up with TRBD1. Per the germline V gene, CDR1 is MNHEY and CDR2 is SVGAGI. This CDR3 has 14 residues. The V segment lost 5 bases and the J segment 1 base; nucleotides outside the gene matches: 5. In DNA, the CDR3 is TGTGCCAGCAGTGGGGACAGAGCGTCCTACGAGCAGTACTTC. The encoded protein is CASSGDRASYEQYF.

CDR3 in amino acids: CSTTGPNQPQHF. DNA of the CDR3: TGTTCGACTACAGGTCCCAATCAGCCCCAGCATTTT. This chain joins TRBV28 and TRBJ1-5, with TRBD1 as a possible D gene (5 bases). The CDR3 loop spans 12 amino acids. Germline CDR1 MDHEN, CDR2 SYDVKM.

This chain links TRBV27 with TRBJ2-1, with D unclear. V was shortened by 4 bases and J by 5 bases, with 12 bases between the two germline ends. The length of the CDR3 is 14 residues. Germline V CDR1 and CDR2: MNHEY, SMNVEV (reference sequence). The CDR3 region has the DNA TGTGCCAGCAGTTCCGCTTCTCCTAACAATGAGCAGTTCTTC. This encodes CASSSASPNNEQFF.

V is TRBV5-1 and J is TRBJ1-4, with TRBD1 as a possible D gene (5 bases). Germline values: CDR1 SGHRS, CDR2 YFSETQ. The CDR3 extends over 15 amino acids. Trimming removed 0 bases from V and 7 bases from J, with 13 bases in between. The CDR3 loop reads CASSLGGGEGEKLFF. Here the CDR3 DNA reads TGCGCCAGCAGCTTGGGCGGGGGAGAGGGTGAAAAACTGTTTTTT.

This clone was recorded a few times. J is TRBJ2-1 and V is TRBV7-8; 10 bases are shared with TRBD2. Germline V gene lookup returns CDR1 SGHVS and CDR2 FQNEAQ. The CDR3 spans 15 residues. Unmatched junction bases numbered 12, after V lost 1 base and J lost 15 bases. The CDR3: CASSLVETSGPGSFF. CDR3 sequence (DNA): TGTGCCAGCAGCTTAGTCGAGACTAGCGGGCCGGGGTCGTTCTTC.

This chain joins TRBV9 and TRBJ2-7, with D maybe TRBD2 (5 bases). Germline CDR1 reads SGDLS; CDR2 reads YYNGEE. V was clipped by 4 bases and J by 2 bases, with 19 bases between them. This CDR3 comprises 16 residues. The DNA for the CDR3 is TGTGCCAGCAGCCCAGGAGGTCCACGGTCGGCCTACGAGCAGTACTTC. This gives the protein CASSPGGPRSAYEQYF.

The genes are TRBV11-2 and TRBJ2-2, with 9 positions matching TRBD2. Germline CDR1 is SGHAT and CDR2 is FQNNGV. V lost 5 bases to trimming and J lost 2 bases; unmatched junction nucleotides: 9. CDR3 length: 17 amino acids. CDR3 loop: CASSLVAGASNTGELFF. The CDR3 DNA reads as TGTGCCAGCAGCCTCGTAGCGGGGGCCTCTAACACCGGGGAGCTGTTTTTT.